Here is one T cell receptor beta chain with its context. The target of this receptor is not known. The input lacks base qualities; no much larger clone sits a single base away. In the paper's terms, the time point label means: about a year on ibrutinib. For TCR beta library preparation, about 2 micrograms of genomic DNA were isolated from cryopreserved PBMCs. High-throughput TCR beta sequencing was performed on longitudinal blood samples from CLL patients receiving ibrutinib monotherapy. The patients were enrolled in a single-center, open-label phase 2 trial of ibrutinib monotherapy. These data originate in a study of cytotoxic CD8 clonotypes in ibrutinib-treated CLL (dated by TCRdb to the early 2020s). In terms of the full investigation: The cohort had around twelve relapsed/refractory and some 15 treatment-naive patients; some 17 were IGHV unmutated. Of the approximately 94 people in the trial, about two dozen had longitudinal samples available. An average of approximately 260,000 productive templates and about 100,000 productive rearrangements was obtained per sample. Responses were partial in roughly 24 patients and complete in 2; after median around 68 months follow-up, about 14 stayed in remission and roughly twelve progressed. Response samples were obtained after a median of around 11 months of treatment, with a range of about 6 to 36 months. Patients were still on ibrutinib when every remission and progressive disease sample was collected. Cryopreserved peripheral blood mononuclear cells were obtained before treatment, at response, and at either sustained remission or disease progression. On the study overall, not on this receptor specifically: Sustained-remission and progressing patients did not have matched sampling times, and lymph node repertoires were not examined. Clonality rose at ibrutinib response, remained stable during sustained remission, and dropped back toward baseline at progression. Public clonotypes were found to be uncommon and were observed to contract or remain stable during treatment; the increase in clonality was shown to reflect expansion of private clonotypes at ibrutinib response. Baseline clonality exceeded that of age-matched healthy donors and correlated strongly with circulating CD8+ T-cell counts.

The germline V gene encodes CDR1 SGDLS and CDR2 YYNGEE. Trimming at the junction amounts to 4 bases on V and 1 base on J, and the germline ends lie 11 bases apart. The cysteine opens and the phenylalanine closes a CDR3 of 15 amino acids. Only CDR3 DNA is held: 45 bases, read in frame from base 1. The goal of deep resolution MiSeq sequencing was a depth between 1 in 1 million and 1 in 200,000 T cells, and coverage averaged 10x per clonotype. TCR beta libraries were generated with the immunoSEQ hsTCRB Kit. The paper's data handling went like this. The data were analyzed with ImmunoSEQ Analyzer and ImmunoSEQ Data Assistant, and V, D and J gene assignments followed IMGT definitions. Clonality, which ranges from 0 to 1, was calculated by subtracting the normalized Shannon entropy of productive rearrangement frequencies from one. Only overrepresented clonotypes making up at least 0.05% of each patient's repertoire were included in the public clonotype analysis. Around 14 repertoires from age-matched healthy donors, obtained from immuneACCESS, served as clonality controls. The clones in this table, taken by TCRdb from immuneACCESS, are in-frame only. Not every clone is retained; where verified, under half of the shortfall comes from an unresolved V gene, and the cause of the rest is unknown. The DNA was the basis for D and trimming; V, J and clone size are from that table. A total of fewer than 70,000 clones appear in this sample, about 65% of them only once. About 40% of the sample is held by the ten biggest clonotypes.

This receptor chain uses TRBV9 and TRBJ2-2; TRBD2 is a weak D gene call, 5 bases matching. Sequences were derived from PBMCs, sampled after 12 months of ibrutinib treatment. This TCR was sampled from a human donor with chronic lymphocytic leukemia. The CDR3: CASSKGSLNTGELFF. The DNA sequence is as follows: TGTGCCAGCAGCAAAGGGAGTCTGAACACCGGGGAGCTGTTTTTT. Full variable domain (CDR3 extended with the reference TRBV9 and TRBJ2-2 proteins): DSGVTQTPKHLITATGQRVTLRCSPRSGDLSVYWYQQSLDQGLQFLIQYYNGEERAKGNILERFSAQQFPDLHSELNLSSLELGDSALYFCASSKGSLNTGELFFGEGSRLTVL.